This T cell receptor (beta chain) was sequenced in a study of cytomegalovirus exposure and HLA in healthy donors. PCR employed 60 Vbeta and 13 Jbeta primers. Repertoires were generated with immunoSEQ multiplex PCR, while TCRdb's copy carries only in-frame clones and drops some. This table has about 120,000 clones, roughly 80% appearing once. Trimming cost V 5 bases and J 1 base; bases outside gene matches: 3. Germline V gene sequence: CDR1 SGHTA, CDR2 FQGNSA. The CDR3 consists of 14 residues. The source is a female donor in good health and CMV-seropositive. V is TRBV7-2 and J is TRBJ2-3; 7 positions agree with TRBD1. Sequenced: PBMCs. DNA of the CDR3: TGTGCCAGCAGCAGGGACAGAGGCACAGATACGCAGTATTTT. Translation gives CASSRDRGTDTQYF. The whole variable domain, remainder taken from reference TRBV7-2 and TRBJ2-3, is GAGVSQSPSNKVTEKGKDVELRCDPISGHTALYWYRQSLGQGLEFLIYFQGNSAPDKSGLPSDRFSAERTGGSVSTLTIQRTQQEDSAVYLCASSRDRGTDTQYFGPGTRLTVL.